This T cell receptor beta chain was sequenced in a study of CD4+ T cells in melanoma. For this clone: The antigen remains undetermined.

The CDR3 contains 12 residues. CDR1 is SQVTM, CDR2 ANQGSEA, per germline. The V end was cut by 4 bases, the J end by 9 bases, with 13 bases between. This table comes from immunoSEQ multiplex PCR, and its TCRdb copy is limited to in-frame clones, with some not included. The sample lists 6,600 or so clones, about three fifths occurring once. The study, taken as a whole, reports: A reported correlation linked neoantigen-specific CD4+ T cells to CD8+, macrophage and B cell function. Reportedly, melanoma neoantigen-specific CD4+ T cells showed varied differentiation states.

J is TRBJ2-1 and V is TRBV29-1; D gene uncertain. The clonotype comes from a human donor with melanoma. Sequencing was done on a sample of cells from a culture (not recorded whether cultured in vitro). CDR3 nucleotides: TGCAGCGTTGCGATGGGGTACGGTGAGCAGTTCTTC. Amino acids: CSVAMGYGEQFF.